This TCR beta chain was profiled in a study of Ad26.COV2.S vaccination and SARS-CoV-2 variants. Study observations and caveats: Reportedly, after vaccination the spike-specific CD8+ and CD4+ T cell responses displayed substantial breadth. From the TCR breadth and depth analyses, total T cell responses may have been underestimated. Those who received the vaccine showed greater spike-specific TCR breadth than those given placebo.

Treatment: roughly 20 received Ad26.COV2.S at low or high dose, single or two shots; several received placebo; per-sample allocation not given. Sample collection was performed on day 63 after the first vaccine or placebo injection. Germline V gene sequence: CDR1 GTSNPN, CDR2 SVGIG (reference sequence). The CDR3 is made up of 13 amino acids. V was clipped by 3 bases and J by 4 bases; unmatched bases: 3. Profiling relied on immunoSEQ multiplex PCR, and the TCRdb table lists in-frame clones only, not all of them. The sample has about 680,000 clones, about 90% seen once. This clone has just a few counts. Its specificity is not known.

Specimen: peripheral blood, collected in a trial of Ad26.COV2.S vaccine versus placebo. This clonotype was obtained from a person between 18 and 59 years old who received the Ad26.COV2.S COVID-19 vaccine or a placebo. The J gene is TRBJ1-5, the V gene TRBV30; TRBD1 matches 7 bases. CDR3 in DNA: TGTGCCTGGAGCGCCAGGGGGAATCAGCCCCAGCATTTT. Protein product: CAWSARGNQPQHF.